Below, one TCR beta chain is given with its context. The antigen is unknown. This record comes from a study of human thymus T cells. Study-wide points: Thymic and blood repertoires showed apparently biased V and J gene usage. Related research described strongly overlapping thymic repertoires in unrelated people.

This CDR3 contains 17 residues. CDR1 is SGDLS, CDR2 YYNGEE, per germline. V shed 2 bases, J shed 1 base, and the junction held 4 bases outside the gene matches. Thymic material originated from resections removed in the course of corrective heart surgery. Corrective surgery for congenital heart defects was being performed on the healthy Finnish infants who were the donors. Method: immunoSEQ multiplex PCR; TCRdb's copy keeps in-frame clones and lacks some. This sample has about 130,000 clones, with over 85% found just once. Specimen: thymus tissue. The TCR originated in a boy younger than two with a congenital heart defect but otherwise immunologically healthy. The genes are TRBV9 and TRBJ2-2, with TRBD2 matching 11 bases. The CDR3 region is CASSVLAGGVNTGELFF. For the CDR3, the DNA is TGTGCCAGCAGCGTTCTAGCGGGGGGTGTGAACACCGGGGAGCTGTTTTTT.